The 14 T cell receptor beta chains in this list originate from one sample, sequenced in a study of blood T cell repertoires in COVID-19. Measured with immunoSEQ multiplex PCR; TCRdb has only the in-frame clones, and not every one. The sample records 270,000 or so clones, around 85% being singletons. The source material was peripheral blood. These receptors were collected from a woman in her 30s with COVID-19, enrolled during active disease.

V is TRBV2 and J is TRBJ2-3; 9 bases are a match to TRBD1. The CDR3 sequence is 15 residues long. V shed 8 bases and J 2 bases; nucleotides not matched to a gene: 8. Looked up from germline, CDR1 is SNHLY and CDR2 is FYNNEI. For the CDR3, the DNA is TGTGCCAGCGGGGGACAGGGCCAACCCACAGATACGCAGTATTTT. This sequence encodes CASGGQGQPTDTQYF.

The CDR3 nucleotides read TGTGCCAGCAGCCTACTAGCGGGGGGGTGGAATGAGCAGTTCTTC. Translated: CASSLLAGGWNEQFF. This chain links TRBV14 with TRBJ2-1; TRBD2 aligns across 13 bases. The V gene's germline CDR1 is SGHDN and CDR2 FVKESK. The junction had 4 bases not matched to a gene; V was cut back by 4 bases and J by 7 bases. The CDR3 runs to 15 residues.

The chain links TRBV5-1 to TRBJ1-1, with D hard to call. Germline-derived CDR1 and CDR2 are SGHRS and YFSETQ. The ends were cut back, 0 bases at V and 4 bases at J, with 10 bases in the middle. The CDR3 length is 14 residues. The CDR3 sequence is CASSLVAGSTEAFF. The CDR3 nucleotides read TGCGCCAGCAGCTTGGTTGCGGGGAGCACTGAAGCTTTCTTT.

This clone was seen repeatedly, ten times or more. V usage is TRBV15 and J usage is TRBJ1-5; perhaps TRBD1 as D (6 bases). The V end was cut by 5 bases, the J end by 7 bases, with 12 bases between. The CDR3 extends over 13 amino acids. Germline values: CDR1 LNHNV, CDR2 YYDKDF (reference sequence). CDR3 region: CATSLTQGQPQHF. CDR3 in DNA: TGTGCCACCAGCTTGACACAGGGACAGCCCCAGCATTTT.

The DNA of the CDR3 is TGTGCCAGCTCACCAGAGCGGGGGGTCCACAATGAGCAGTTCTTC. It translates to CASSPERGVHNEQFF. The rearrangement uses TRBV18 and TRBJ2-1; TRBD2 aligns across 9 bases. The ends lost 2 bases at V and 5 bases at J; junction bases unmatched: 4. This CDR3 contains 15 residues. Looked up from germline, CDR1 is KGHSH and CDR2 is LQKENI.

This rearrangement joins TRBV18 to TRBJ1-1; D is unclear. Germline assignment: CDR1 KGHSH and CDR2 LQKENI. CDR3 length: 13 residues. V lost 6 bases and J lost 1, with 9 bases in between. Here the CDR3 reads CASSRVENTEAFF. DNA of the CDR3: TGTGCCAGCTCTCGCGTCGAGAACACTGAAGCTTTCTTT.

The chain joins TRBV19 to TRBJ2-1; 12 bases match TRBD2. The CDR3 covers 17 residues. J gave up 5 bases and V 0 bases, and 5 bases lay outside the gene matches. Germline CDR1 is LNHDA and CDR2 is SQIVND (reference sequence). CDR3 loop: CASSIDKGLAGNNEQFF. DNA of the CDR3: TGTGCCAGTAGTATAGACAAGGGACTAGCGGGCAACAATGAGCAGTTCTTC.

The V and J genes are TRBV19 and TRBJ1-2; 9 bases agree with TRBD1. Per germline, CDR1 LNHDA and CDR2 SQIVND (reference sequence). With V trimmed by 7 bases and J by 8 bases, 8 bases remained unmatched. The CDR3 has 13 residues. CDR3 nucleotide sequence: TGTGCCAGTACCATTACAGGGGGCAGAGGCTACACCTTC. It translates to CASTITGGRGYTF.

The CDR3 sequence: CASSPGGGKNTEAFF. DNA of the CDR3: TGTGCCAGCAGCCCCGGGGGGGGGAAGAACACTGAAGCTTTCTTT. The V call is TRBV27, the J call TRBJ1-1, with D maybe TRBD1 (5 bases). The germline V gene encodes CDR1 MNHEY and CDR2 SMNVEV (reference sequence). CDR3 length: 15 residues. The ends were cut back, 6 bases at V and 1 base at J, with 15 bases in the middle.

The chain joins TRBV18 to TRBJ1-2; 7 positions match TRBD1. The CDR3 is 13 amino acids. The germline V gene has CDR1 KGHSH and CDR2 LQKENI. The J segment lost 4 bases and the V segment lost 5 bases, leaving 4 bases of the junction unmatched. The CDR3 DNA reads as TGTGCCAGCTCATCCCGGGACAGCTATGGCTACACCTTC. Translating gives CASSSRDSYGYTF.

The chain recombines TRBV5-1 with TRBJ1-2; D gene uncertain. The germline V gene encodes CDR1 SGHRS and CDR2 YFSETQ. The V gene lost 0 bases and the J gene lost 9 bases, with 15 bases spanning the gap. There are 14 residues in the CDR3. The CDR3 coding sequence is TGCGCCAGCAGCTTGGCCATTCGCCAGTTGAGCTACACCTTC. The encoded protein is CASSLAIRQLSYTF.

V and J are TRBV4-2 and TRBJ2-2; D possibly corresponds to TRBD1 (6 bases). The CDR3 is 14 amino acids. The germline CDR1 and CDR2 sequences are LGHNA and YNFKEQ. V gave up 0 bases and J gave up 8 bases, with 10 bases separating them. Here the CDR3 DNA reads TGTGCCAGCAGCCAAGATTCCCAGGGGGGGGAGCTGTTTTTT. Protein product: CASSQDSQGGELFF.

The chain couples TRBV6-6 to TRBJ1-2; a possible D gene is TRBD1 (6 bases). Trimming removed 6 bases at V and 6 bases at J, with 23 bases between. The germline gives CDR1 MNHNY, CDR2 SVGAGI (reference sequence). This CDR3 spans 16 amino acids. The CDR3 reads CASSQTKVAGENGYTF. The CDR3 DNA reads TGTGCCAGCAGCCAAACAAAGGTGGCAGGGGAAAATGGCTACACCTTC.

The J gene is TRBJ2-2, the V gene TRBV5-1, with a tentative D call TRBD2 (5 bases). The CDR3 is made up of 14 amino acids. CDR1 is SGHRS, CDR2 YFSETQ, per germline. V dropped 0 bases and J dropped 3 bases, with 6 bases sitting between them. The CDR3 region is CASSLAGDTGELFF. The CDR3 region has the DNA TGCGCCAGCAGCTTGGCCGGGGACACCGGGGAGCTGTTTTTT.